The clone carrying this T cell receptor (beta chain) was seen many times. No antigen is known for it. This entry is derived from a study of identical twins. TCRdb independently ran MiXCR on the 5' RACE reads; one entry per CDR3 protein. Counted here are hundreds of thousands of distinct CDR3 sequences, 7.1% occurring once; the ten biggest clones make up roughly 1.6%. Study-wide results and limits: Zero-insertion findings could be partly confounded by invariant cells (MAIT and iNKT cells). A lower insertion count was a feature of abundant cord blood beta clonotypes, with no such feature in memory repertoires. Monozygotic twin pairs showed more out-of-frame TCR alpha sharing than models estimated.

These data also formed part of another study, on yellow fever vaccine responses in identical twins. That work states: Vaccine T cell responses of twins reportedly seemed partly convergent and partly personalized.

This clonotype originated in a woman between 18 and 30 years old in good health. The sample comprised PBMCs.

CDR3 DNA sequence: TGTGCCAGCAGCTATATGACCGAGCGCGGTGAGCAGTTCTTC. This sequence encodes CASSYMTERGEQFF. This chain links TRBV7-9 with TRBJ2-1; D unresolved. This CDR3 is 14 amino acids long. Trimming removed 4 bases from V and 9 bases from J, with 16 bases in between. Germline lookup yields CDR1 SEHNR and CDR2 FQNEAQ (reference sequence). The complete variable domain, with remaining parts taken from reference TRBV7-9 and TRBJ2-1, reads DTGVSQNPRHKITKRGQNVTFRCDPISEHNRLYWYRQTLGQGPEFLTYFQNEAQLEKSRLLSDRFSAERPKGSFSTLEIQRTEQGDSAMYLCASSYMTERGEQFFGPGTRLTVL.